This TCR beta chain was retrieved from a study of cytomegalovirus exposure and HLA in healthy donors. Study at large: One earlier analysis, a look at 150 million to 200 million T cells, found about 100 million unique TCR beta sequences.

With 60 Vbeta and 13 Jbeta primers, the PCR was carried out. The repertoire was sequenced with immunoSEQ multiplex PCR; TCRdb's copy has only in-frame clones and lacks some. The sample contains about 92,000 clones, about 85% of which appear only once. Worth noting for this clone: Its specificity is unknown.

Regarding the study as a whole: When the data were analyzed later, several of the most significant clusters appeared to be linked to common viral pathogens. Across donors, most TCRs were seen rarely, yet some public ones were widespread. CMV serostatus was the only recorded immune exposure for donors.

CDR1 MDHEN and CDR2 SYDVKM come from the germline V gene. The V gene lost 6 bases and the J gene lost 0 bases, with 3 bases spanning the gap. This CDR3 has 13 amino acids. The rearrangement uses TRBV28 and TRBJ1-6; D remains ambiguous. What was sequenced was PBMCs. The TCR sequence derives from a girl aged 2-10 years in good health and CMV-seropositive. The CDR3 protein is CASRYSYNSPLHF. The CDR3 DNA reads as TGTGCCAGCAGGTACTCCTATAATTCACCCCTCCACTTT.